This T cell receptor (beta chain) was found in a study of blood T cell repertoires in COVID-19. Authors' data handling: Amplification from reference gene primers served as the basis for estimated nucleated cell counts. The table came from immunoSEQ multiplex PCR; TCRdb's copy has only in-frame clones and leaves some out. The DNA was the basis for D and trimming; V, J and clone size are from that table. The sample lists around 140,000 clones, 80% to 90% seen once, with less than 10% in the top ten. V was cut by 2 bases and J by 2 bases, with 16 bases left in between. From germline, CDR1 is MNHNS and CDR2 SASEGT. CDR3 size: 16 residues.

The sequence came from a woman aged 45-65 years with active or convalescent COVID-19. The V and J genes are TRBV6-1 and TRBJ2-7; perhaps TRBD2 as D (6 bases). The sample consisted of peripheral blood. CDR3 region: CASSELAKGQTYEQYF. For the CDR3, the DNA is TGTGCCAGCAGTGAACTAGCGAAAGGACAAACCTACGAGCAGTACTTC.